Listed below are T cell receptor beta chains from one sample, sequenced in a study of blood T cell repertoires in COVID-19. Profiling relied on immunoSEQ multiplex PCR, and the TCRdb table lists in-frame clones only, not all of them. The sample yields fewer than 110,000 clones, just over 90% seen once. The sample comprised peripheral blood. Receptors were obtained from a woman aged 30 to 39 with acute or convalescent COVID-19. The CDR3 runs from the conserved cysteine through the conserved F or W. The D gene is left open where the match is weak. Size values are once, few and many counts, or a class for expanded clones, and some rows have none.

CDR3: CATSDGARNTEAFF
DNA: TGTGCCACCAGTGATGGGGCGAGGAACACTGAAGCTTTCTTT
D: NA
J: TRBJ1-1
length: 14
size: NA
V: TRBV24-1

CDR3: CASSPRTGLSNQPQHF
DNA: TGTGCCAGCAGTCCCCGGACAGGGCTGAGCAATCAGCCCCAGCATTTT
D: TRBD1
J: TRBJ1-5
length: 16
size: NA
V: TRBV2

CDR3: CASSYQARTGEDEQYF
DNA: TGTGCCAGCAGTTACCAGGCTAGGACAGGGGAGGACGAGCAGTACTTC
D: TRBD1
J: TRBJ2-7
length: 16
size: NA
V: TRBV6-2/TRBV6-3

CDR3: CASSITRVRGSYNSPLHF
DNA: TGTGCCAGCAGCATTACCCGGGTGAGGGGGTCCTATAATTCACCCCTCCACTTT
D: NA
J: TRBJ1-6
length: 18
size: NA
V: TRBV28

CDR3: CASSTNRGATDTQYF
DNA: TGTGCCAGCAGTACAAACAGGGGCGCCACAGATACGCAGTATTTT
D: TRBD1
J: TRBJ2-3
length: 15
size: NA
V: TRBV27

CDR3: CASNAWGRRGEQYF
DNA: TGTGCCAGCAACGCATGGGGCCGGCGGGGCGAGCAGTACTTC
D: NA
J: TRBJ2-7
length: 14
size: few
V: TRBV14

CDR3: CATQRGGVNEQFF
DNA: TGTGCCACCCAGCGGGGGGGCGTAAATGAGCAGTTCTTC
D: TRBD2
J: TRBJ2-1
length: 13
size: NA
V: TRBV28

CDR3: CASNTPGETQYF
DNA: TGCGCCAGCAATACCCCAGGAGAGACCCAGTACTTC
D: NA
J: TRBJ2-5
length: 12
size: NA
V: TRBV5-1

CDR3: CASSYPILAARSLSYEQYF
DNA: TGTGCCAGCAGTTACCCGATACTAGCTGCCAGAAGTCTATCCTACGAGCAGTACTTC
D: NA
J: TRBJ2-7
length: 19
size: NA
V: TRBV6-2/TRBV6-3

CDR3: CASSRSGLADTDTQYF
DNA: TGTGCCAGCAGCCGCTCGGGACTAGCGGACACAGATACGCAGTATTTT
D: TRBD2
J: TRBJ2-3
length: 16
size: NA
V: TRBV7-3

CDR3: CASSETVAAGGTDTQYF
DNA: TGTGCCAGCAGCGAAACAGTCGCGGCGGGGGGTACAGATACGCAGTATTTT
D: TRBD2
J: TRBJ2-3
length: 17
size: NA
V: TRBV7-2

CDR3: CASSQTGIHEQYF
DNA: TGTGCCAGCAGTCAGACAGGGATACACGAGCAGTACTTC
D: TRBD1
J: TRBJ2-7
length: 13
size: NA
V: TRBV6-2/TRBV6-3

CDR3: CASSEPGARYGYTF
DNA: TGTGCCAGCAGTGAACCAGGGGCGCGTTATGGCTACACCTTC
D: NA
J: TRBJ1-2
length: 14
size: NA
V: TRBV6-1

CDR3: CASSLFGTEAFF
DNA: TGTGCCAGCAGCTTATTCGGGACTGAAGCTTTCTTT
D: NA
J: TRBJ1-1
length: 12
size: NA
V: TRBV5-5

CDR3: CASSPGLAYQETQYF
DNA: TGTGCCAGCTCACCCGGACTAGCGTACCAAGAGACCCAGTACTTC
D: TRBD2
J: TRBJ2-5
length: 15
size: NA
V: TRBV18

CDR3: CASSRQGMGAGELFF
DNA: TGTGCCAGCAGCCGACAGGGGATGGGGGCCGGGGAGCTGTTTTTT
D: TRBD1
J: TRBJ2-2
length: 15
size: NA
V: TRBV11-2

CDR3: CASSLEPSYGYTF
DNA: TGTGCCAGCAGCTTAGAGCCAAGCTATGGCTACACCTTC
D: NA
J: TRBJ1-2
length: 13
size: NA
V: TRBV7-6

CDR3: CASSPGLAGGMDTQYF
DNA: TGTGCCAGCAGCCCCGGGCTAGCGGGAGGGATGGATACGCAGTATTTT
D: TRBD2
J: TRBJ2-3
length: 16
size: NA
V: TRBV7-8

CDR3: CASSLSVNNEQFF
DNA: TGTGCCAGCAGTTTATCCGTTAACAATGAGCAGTTCTTC
D: NA
J: TRBJ2-1
length: 13
size: NA
V: TRBV28

CDR3: CASSQEVTPNTEAFF
DNA: TGTGCCAGCAGCCAAGAAGTAACTCCGAACACTGAAGCTTTCTTT
D: NA
J: TRBJ1-1
length: 15
size: NA
V: TRBV4-2

CDR3: CASSLDGGGGEQYF
DNA: TGTGCCAGCAGCTTGGATGGCGGGGGAGGGGAGCAGTACTTC
D: TRBD2
J: TRBJ2-7
length: 14
size: NA
V: TRBV5-4

CDR3: CASSLRGTLRIGELFF
DNA: TGTGCCAGCAGCTTGAGGGGGACCCTACGGATCGGGGAGCTGTTTTTT
D: NA
J: TRBJ2-2
length: 16
size: NA
V: TRBV5-5

CDR3: CASRREGGGNQPQHF
DNA: TGTGCCAGCAGGAGGGAAGGGGGCGGAAATCAGCCCCAGCATTTT
D: TRBD1
J: TRBJ1-5
length: 15
size: NA
V: TRBV6-5

CDR3: CASSQDSRADTQYF
DNA: TGTGCCAGCAGCCAAGATTCCAGGGCAGATACGCAGTATTTT
D: NA
J: TRBJ2-3
length: 14
size: NA
V: TRBV3-1/TRBV3-2

CDR3: CASSQDAVSRQYF
DNA: TGCGCCAGCAGCCAAGATGCGGTTAGTCGGCAGTACTTC
D: NA
J: TRBJ2-7
length: 13
size: NA
V: TRBV4-1

CDR3: CASSLSGQGANIQYF
DNA: TGTGCCAGCAGCTTATCGGGACAGGGCGCAAACATTCAGTACTTC
D: TRBD1
J: TRBJ2-4
length: 15
size: NA
V: TRBV7-9

CDR3: CANLISRGAGYTF
DNA: TGTGCCAACCTGATTTCCAGGGGCGCGGGCTACACCTTC
D: NA
J: TRBJ1-2
length: 13
size: NA
V: TRBV12-3/TRBV12-4

CDR3: CASSFLAGGTGELFF
DNA: TGTGCCAGCAGCTTCCTAGCGGGGGGCACCGGGGAGCTGTTTTTT
D: TRBD2
J: TRBJ2-2
length: 15
size: NA
V: TRBV11-2

CDR3: CASSQSPGPRAQYF
DNA: TGTGCCAGCAGCCAAAGCCCGGGCCCCAGGGCCCAGTACTTC
D: NA
J: TRBJ2-5
length: 14
size: NA
V: TRBV3-1/TRBV3-2

CDR3: CASFRVRYEQYF
DNA: TGTGCCAGTTTCCGAGTCCGGTACGAGCAGTACTTC
D: NA
J: TRBJ2-7
length: 12
size: few
V: TRBV19

CDR3: CASSLGQLNTEAFF
DNA: TGTGCCAGCAGTTTAGGACAACTGAACACTGAAGCTTTCTTT
D: NA
J: TRBJ1-1
length: 14
size: NA
V: TRBV6-5

CDR3: CASSPSATGETYEQYF
DNA: TGCGCCAGCAGCCCGAGCGCGACAGGGGAGACCTACGAGCAGTACTTC
D: TRBD1
J: TRBJ2-7
length: 16
size: NA
V: TRBV4-3

CDR3: CATSKAGNYGYTF
DNA: TGTGCCACCAGCAAGGCGGGGAACTATGGCTACACCTTC
D: NA
J: TRBJ1-2
length: 13
size: NA
V: TRBV15

CDR3: CASRDTLMGVTGELFF
DNA: TGTGCCAGTCGGGACACCCTCATGGGAGTCACCGGGGAGCTGTTTTTT
D: NA
J: TRBJ2-2
length: 16
size: NA
V: TRBV19

CDR3: CASGSQGWDTEAFF
DNA: TGTGCTAGTGGTTCACAGGGGTGGGACACTGAAGCTTTCTTT
D: TRBD1
J: TRBJ1-1
length: 14
size: NA
V: TRBV12-5

CDR3: CASSKGQVSSSGNTIYF
DNA: TGTGCCAGCAGTAAAGGACAGGTCTCCTCCTCTGGAAACACCATATATTTT
D: TRBD1
J: TRBJ1-3
length: 17
size: NA
V: TRBV6-2/TRBV6-3

CDR3: CASSQDAGATILGREQYF
DNA: TGCGCCAGCAGCCAAGATGCGGGAGCGACCATATTAGGGAGGGAGCAGTACTTC
D: TRBD2
J: TRBJ2-7
length: 18
size: NA
V: TRBV4-3

CDR3: CASSLEDRGFTGELFF
DNA: TGTGCCAGCAGCTTAGAGGACAGGGGGTTCACCGGGGAGCTGTTTTTT
D: TRBD1
J: TRBJ2-2
length: 16
size: NA
V: TRBV11-3

CDR3: CASSSGDRRSETQYF
DNA: TGCGCCAGCAGCTCTGGGGACAGGCGGTCGGAGACCCAGTACTTC
D: TRBD1
J: TRBJ2-5
length: 15
size: NA
V: TRBV5-1

CDR3: CASSMYRRVTSNRDNEQFF
DNA: TGTGCCAGTAGTATGTATAGACGTGTTACTAGTAACAGGGACAATGAGCAGTTCTTC
D: NA
J: TRBJ2-1
length: 19
size: NA
V: TRBV19

CDR3: CSVVIGYSYEQYF
DNA: TGCAGCGTTGTTATTGGGTACAGCTACGAGCAGTACTTC
D: NA
J: TRBJ2-7
length: 13
size: NA
V: TRBV29-1

CDR3: CASSLDRGQVQYF
DNA: TGTGCCAGCAGCTTGGACAGGGGGCAAGTGCAGTACTTC
D: TRBD1
J: TRBJ2-7
length: 13
size: NA
V: TRBV5-4

CDR3: CASSQEWRQGASDTQYF
DNA: TGCGCCAGCAGCCAAGAGTGGCGTCAGGGGGCTTCAGATACGCAGTATTTT
D: TRBD1
J: TRBJ2-3
length: 17
size: NA
V: TRBV4-3

CDR3: CASSLQAGGSYNEQFF
DNA: TGTGCCAGTAGTCTTCAAGCGGGAGGCTCCTACAATGAGCAGTTCTTC
D: TRBD2
J: TRBJ2-1
length: 16
size: NA
V: TRBV19